A selection of T cell receptor beta chains follows, all from one sample in a study of T cell responses to AZD1222 COVID-19 vaccine. The method was immunoSEQ multiplex PCR; TCRdb's version includes in-frame clones alone and lacks a portion of them. The sample contains about 110,000 clones, 89% of which appear only once. The sequenced sample was peripheral blood, obtained on day 0 of MenACWY control vaccination. The origin of the receptors is an adult in good health. CDR3s include the opening cysteine and the closing phenylalanine or tryptophan. A D gene is named only where the DNA matches it firmly. Not all rows give a size; the values are once, few, many and, for expanded clones, a class.

j_call clone_size d_call v_call cdr3_nt cdr3_aa
TRBJ1-5 once - TRBV10-3 TGTGCCATCAGCCCTGGGGAGGGACTATGGCAGCCCCAGCATTTT CAISPGEGLWQPQHF
TRBJ2-7 - TRBD2 TRBV3-1/TRBV3-2 TGTGCCAGCAGCCCAGGGACTAGCGGGCCGCGAGGGGAGCAGTACTTC CASSPGTSGPRGEQYF
TRBJ2-1 - - TRBV5-1 TGCGCCAGCAAAAAGGGACCCACCTACAATGAGCAGTTCTTC CASKKGPTYNEQFF
TRBJ2-1 once TRBD1 TRBV27 TGTGCCAGCACTAGAGGACAGGGGATCTACAATGAGCAGTTCTTC CASTRGQGIYNEQFF
TRBJ2-6 - TRBD1 TRBV28 TGTGCCAGCGGGACAGGGGGTTTACGCGGGGCCAACGTCCTGACTTTC CASGTGGLRGANVLTF
TRBJ2-7 few - TRBV2 TGTGCCAGCAGTGCACCGGGCGCCTACGAGCAGTACTTC CASSAPGAYEQYF
TRBJ1-1 - - TRBV6-1 TGTGCCAGCAGTGAATATCGAAACACTGAAGCTTTCTTT CASSEYRNTEAFF
TRBJ1-2 - TRBD1 TRBV29-1 TGCAGCGTTGAGGGAGGGGGCGAGTACTATGGCTACACCTTC CSVEGGGEYYGYTF
TRBJ2-2 once - TRBV2 TGTGCCAGCAGTGGCCCGGGCTCCGGGGAGCTGTTTTTT CASSGPGSGELFF
TRBJ1-5 - TRBD1 TRBV19 TGTGCCAGTAGTCCGACAGGGGGCAATCAGCCCCAGCATTTT CASSPTGGNQPQHF
TRBJ1-5 - - TRBV12-3/TRBV12-4 TGTGCCAGTCAACTTGGCGGGAATCAGCCCCAGCATTTT CASQLGGNQPQHF
TRBJ2-7 - - TRBV6-2/TRBV6-3 TGTGCCAGCAGTTACCGTACACTGGGGGAGCAGTACTTC CASSYRTLGEQYF
TRBJ1-5 - - TRBV3-1/TRBV3-2 TGTGCCAGCAGCCAAGATAACAGGCAGCCCCAGCATTTT CASSQDNRQPQHF
TRBJ2-1 - TRBD1 TRBV5-4 TGTGCCAGCAGCCCGGACAGGGGGCGTGAGCAGTTCTTC CASSPDRGREQFF
TRBJ2-5 - TRBD2 TRBV5-1 TGCGCCAGCAGCTTTGTGGGAGGGGAGACCCAGTACTTC CASSFVGGETQYF
TRBJ1-4 - - TRBV5-1 TGCGCCAGCAGCGTTATGGGACACCTTAATGAAAAACTGTTTTTT CASSVMGHLNEKLFF
TRBJ2-3 - TRBD1 TRBV13 TGTGCCAGCAGCTTAGGCAGGGGGCTTATCCTCACAGATACGCAGTATTTT CASSLGRGLILTDTQYF
TRBJ1-2 - - TRBV7-9 TGTGCCAGCAGCGTAGACAGGAGTAACTATGGCTACACCTTC CASSVDRSNYGYTF
TRBJ1-4 - - TRBV2 TGTGCCAGCGGTCCGGGGGAGAAAGAAAAACTGTTTTTT CASGPGEKEKLFF
TRBJ2-1 - - TRBV7-3 TGTGCCAGCAGCCCCCGCCAGGGCCTCTGGGGTGAGCAGTTCTTC CASSPRQGLWGEQFF
TRBJ2-7 - - TRBV12-3/TRBV12-4 TGTGCCAGCAGTCCCCCGAGGGGGGGCGAGCAGTACTTC CASSPPRGGEQYF
TRBJ1-4 - - TRBV3-1/TRBV3-2 TGTGCCAGCAGCCAAGAACGGAGGGAGGGAAGGAGCACTAATGAAAAACTGTTTTTT CASSQERREGRSTNEKLFF
TRBJ1-5 - - TRBV7-9 TGTGCCAGCAACCGGGACAATCAGCCCCAGCATTTT CASNRDNQPQHF
TRBJ2-3 - - TRBV11-3 TGTGCCAGCAGCCCCGGCGGGTCTAGCACAGATACGCAGTATTTT CASSPGGSSTDTQYF
TRBJ2-2 - - TRBV5-5 TGTGCCAGCAGCTCTCAGCCCGCGAACACCGGGGAGCTGTTTTTT CASSSQPANTGELFF
TRBJ2-1 - TRBD1 TRBV5-4 TGTGCCAGCAGCATGGGACAGGAGAACAATGAGCAGTTCTTC CASSMGQENNEQFF
TRBJ1-1 - - TRBV7-3 TGTGCCAGCAGCTTATCCGGGACGGAGGTCGAAGCTTTCTTT CASSLSGTEVEAFF
TRBJ2-1 once - TRBV7-8 TGTGCCAGCAGCTTACAGGGGGGTGGGGAGCAGTTCTTC CASSLQGGGEQFF
TRBJ1-3 - - TRBV7-8 TGTGCCAGCAGTCAGGGGAGGGAAAGTCGGAGAAACACCATATATTTT CASSQGRESRRNTIYF
TRBJ2-1 - - TRBV10-2 TGCGCCAGCAGGGAGGCCGGCCGGAATGAGCAGTTCTTC CASREAGRNEQFF
TRBJ1-3 - - TRBV15 TGTGCCACCAGCAGGGATCAGGGGACTGGAAACACCATATATTTT CATSRDQGTGNTIYF
TRBJ1-5 - TRBD1 TRBV29-1 TGCAGCGTTGCCACAGGGGCCCCCAATCAGCCCCAGCATTTT CSVATGAPNQPQHF
TRBJ2-2 - - TRBV6-5 TGTGCCAGCAGTTACTCGAACCCATTCGGCGGGGAGCTGTTTTTT CASSYSNPFGGELFF
TRBJ1-2 - - TRBV12-3/TRBV12-4 TGTGCCAGCAGTGAACAGGGTTATGGCTACACCTTC CASSEQGYGYTF
TRBJ2-5 - TRBD2 TRBV4-2 TGTGCCAGCAGCCAAGATCGGGGGGGCCAAGAGACCCAGTACTTC CASSQDRGGQETQYF
TRBJ2-3 - - TRBV12-3/TRBV12-4 TGTGCCAGCAAGAAGGGCACAGATACGCAGTATTTT CASKKGTDTQYF
TRBJ1-1 - - TRBV5-1 TGCGCCAGCAGCTTGGGACTTTATGGAGCTTTCTTT CASSLGLYGAFF
TRBJ2-7 - - TRBV6-5 TGTGCCAGCAGTTACTCTCACGGTGCCTACGAGCAGTACTTC CASSYSHGAYEQYF
TRBJ1-2 once - TRBV30 TGTGCCTGGGACCGGGACACTTATGGCTACACCTTC CAWDRDTYGYTF
TRBJ2-1 once - TRBV6-5 TGTGCCAGCAGTTCACAGGGAAATGAGCAGTTCTTC CASSSQGNEQFF
TRBJ1-2 - TRBD1 TRBV9 TGTGCCAGCAGCTTTGAGACAGGGGGCTATGGCTACACCTTC CASSFETGGYGYTF
TRBJ2-7 - - TRBV19 TGTGCCAGTAGCTCAGGAATAGGGTACGAGCAGTACTTC CASSSGIGYEQYF
TRBJ2-2 - - TRBV7-9 TGTGCCAGCAGCTTATTATCCGCACCCTATGACACCGGGGAGCTGTTTTTT CASSLLSAPYDTGELFF
TRBJ2-3 - - TRBV6-5 TGTGCCAGCAGTTACGAGGGGGGCCCCGGAGATACGCAGTATTTT CASSYEGGPGDTQYF
TRBJ1-1 - - TRBV6-5 TGTGCCAGCAGTTACCTCTTTGGAAACACTGAAGCTTTCTTT CASSYLFGNTEAFF
TRBJ1-2 once - TRBV27 TGTGCCAGCAGCCCCTTAATAGGGGGCTATGGCTACACCTTC CASSPLIGGYGYTF
TRBJ2-1 - - TRBV10-2 TGCGCCAGCAGTGGTGGAGGGGGGGCCGAGAACAATGAGCAGTTCTTC CASSGGGGAENNEQFF
TRBJ1-6 - - TRBV6-5 TGTGCCAGCAGTTACGCGAACTCCTATAATTCACCCCTCCACTTT CASSYANSYNSPLHF
TRBJ1-3 - - TRBV28 TGTGCCAGCAGTTTTGGGACTGGAAACACCATATATTTT CASSFGTGNTIYF
TRBJ1-1 - - TRBV7-2 TGTGCCAGCAGCTTCTCCCGGGGTAACACTGAAGCTTTCTTT CASSFSRGNTEAFF
TRBJ2-7 - TRBD1 TRBV5-1 TGCGCCAGCAGCCCCGACACAGGGGGCTTCGAGCAGTACTTC CASSPDTGGFEQYF
TRBJ2-5 - - TRBV3-1/TRBV3-2 TGTGCCAGCAGCCAATCCAGACAAGAGACCCAGTACTTC CASSQSRQETQYF
TRBJ2-3 - TRBD1 TRBV24-1 TGTGCCACCAGTGACAACGGGGACAGGACAGATACGCAGTATTTT CATSDNGDRTDTQYF
TRBJ1-5 - - TRBV6-4 TGTGCCAGCAGTGACCAGGGAGGGAATCAGCCCCAGCATTTT CASSDQGGNQPQHF
TRBJ1-1 - - TRBV7-7 TGTGCTAGCAGCTTAGAGGAATACACTGAAGCTTTCTTT CASSLEEYTEAFF